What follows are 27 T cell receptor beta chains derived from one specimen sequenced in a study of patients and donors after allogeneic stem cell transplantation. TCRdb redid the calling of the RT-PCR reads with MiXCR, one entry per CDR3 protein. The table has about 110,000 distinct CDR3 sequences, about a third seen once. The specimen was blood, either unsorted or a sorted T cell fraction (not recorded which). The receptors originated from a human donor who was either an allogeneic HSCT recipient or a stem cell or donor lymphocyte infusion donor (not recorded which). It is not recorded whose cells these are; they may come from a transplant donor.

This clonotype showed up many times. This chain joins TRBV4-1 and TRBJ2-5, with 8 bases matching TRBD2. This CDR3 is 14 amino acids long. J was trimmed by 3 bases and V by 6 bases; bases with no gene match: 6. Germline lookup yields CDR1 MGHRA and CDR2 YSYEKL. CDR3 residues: CASSLTSGEETQYF. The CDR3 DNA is TGCGCCAGCAGTCTAACTAGCGGAGAAGAGACCCAGTACTTC.

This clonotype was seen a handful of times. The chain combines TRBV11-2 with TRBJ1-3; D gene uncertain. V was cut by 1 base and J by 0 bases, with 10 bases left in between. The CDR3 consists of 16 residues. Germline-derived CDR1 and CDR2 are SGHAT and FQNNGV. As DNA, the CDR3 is TGTGCCAGCAGCTTAGGAGTCGCTATCTCTGGAAACACCATATATTTT. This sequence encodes CASSLGVAISGNTIYF.

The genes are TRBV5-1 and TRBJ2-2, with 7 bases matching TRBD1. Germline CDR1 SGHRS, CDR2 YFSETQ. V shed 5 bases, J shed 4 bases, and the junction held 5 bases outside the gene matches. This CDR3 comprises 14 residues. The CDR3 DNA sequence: TGCGCCAGCAGTCGGGCAGGGGGCACCGGGGAGCTGTTTTTT. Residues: CASSRAGGTGELFF.

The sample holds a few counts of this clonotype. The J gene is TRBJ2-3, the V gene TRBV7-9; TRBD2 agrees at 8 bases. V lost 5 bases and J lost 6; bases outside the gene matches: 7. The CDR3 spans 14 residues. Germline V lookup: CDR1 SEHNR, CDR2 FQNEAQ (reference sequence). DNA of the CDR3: TGTGCCAGCAGCCGTGCGTCTAGCGGGGATACGCAGTATTTT. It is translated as CASSRASSGDTQYF.

CDR3 loop: CASSSDRSYEQYF. The CDR3 DNA reads as TGTGCCAGCAGTTCGGACAGGTCCTACGAGCAGTACTTC. The genes are TRBV28 and TRBJ2-7; 7 bases align to TRBD1. This CDR3 spans 13 amino acids. Germline CDR1 MDHEN, CDR2 SYDVKM. V shed 4 bases and J 1 base; nucleotides not matched to a gene: 1.

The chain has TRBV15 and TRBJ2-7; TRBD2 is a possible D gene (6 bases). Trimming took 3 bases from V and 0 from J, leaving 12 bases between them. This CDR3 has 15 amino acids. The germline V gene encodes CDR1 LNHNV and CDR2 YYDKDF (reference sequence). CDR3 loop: CATSRGGSHSYEQYF. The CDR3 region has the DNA TGTGCCACCAGCAGGGGGGGAAGTCACTCCTACGAGCAGTACTTC.

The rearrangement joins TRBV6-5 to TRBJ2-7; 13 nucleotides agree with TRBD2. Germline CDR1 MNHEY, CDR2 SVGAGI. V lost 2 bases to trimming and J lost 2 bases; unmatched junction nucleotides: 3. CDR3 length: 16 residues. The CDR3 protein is CASSYGGLAGTYEQYF. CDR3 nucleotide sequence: TGTGCCAGCAGTTACGGGGGACTAGCGGGGACCTACGAGCAGTACTTC.

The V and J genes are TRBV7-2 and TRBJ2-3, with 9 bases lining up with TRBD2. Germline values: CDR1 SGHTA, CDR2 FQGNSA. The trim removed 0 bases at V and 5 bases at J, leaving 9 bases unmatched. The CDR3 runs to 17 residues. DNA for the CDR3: TGTGCCAGCAGCTTAGCGGTAGCGGGAGCCCCAGGAGATACGCAGTATTTT. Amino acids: CASSLAVAGAPGDTQYF.

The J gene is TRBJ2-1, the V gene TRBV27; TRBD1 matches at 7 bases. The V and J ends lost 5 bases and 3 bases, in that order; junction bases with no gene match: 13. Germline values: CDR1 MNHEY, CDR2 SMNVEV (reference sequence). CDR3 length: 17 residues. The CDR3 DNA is TGTGCCAGCAGTCAGATCCCCGACAGGGCAATCTACAATGAGCAGTTCTTC. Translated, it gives CASSQIPDRAIYNEQFF.

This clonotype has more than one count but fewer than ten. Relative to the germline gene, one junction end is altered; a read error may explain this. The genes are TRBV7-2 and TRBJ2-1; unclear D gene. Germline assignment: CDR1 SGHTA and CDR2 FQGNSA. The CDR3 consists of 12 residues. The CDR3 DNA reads TGTGCCAGCAGTTTAGGCTACAATGAGCAGTTCTTC. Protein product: CASSLGYNEQFF.

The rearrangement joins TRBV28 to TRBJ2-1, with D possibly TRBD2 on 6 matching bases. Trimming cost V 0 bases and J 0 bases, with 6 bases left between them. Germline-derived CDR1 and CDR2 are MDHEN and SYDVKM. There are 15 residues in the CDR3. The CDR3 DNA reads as TGTGCCAGCAGTTTATGGGGGGGCTCCTACAATGAGCAGTTCTTC. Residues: CASSLWGGSYNEQFF.

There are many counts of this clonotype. CDR3 loop: CASSPGQGLRNTIYF. DNA of the CDR3: TGCGCCAGCAGCCCGGGACAGGGCCTTAGAAACACCATATATTTT. The chain has TRBV4-3 and TRBJ1-3; 9 bases are a match to TRBD1. CDR1 is LGHNA and CDR2 is YSLEER in the germline V gene. V lost 4 bases, J lost 5 bases, and 6 bases stayed unmatched. The CDR3 spans 15 residues.

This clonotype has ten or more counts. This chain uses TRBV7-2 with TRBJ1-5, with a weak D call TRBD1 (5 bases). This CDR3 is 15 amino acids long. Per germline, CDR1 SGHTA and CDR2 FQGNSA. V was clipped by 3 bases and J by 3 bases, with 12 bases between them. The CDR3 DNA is TGTGCCAGCAGCTTTGACAGCAACCTCAATCAGCCCCAGCATTTT. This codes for CASSFDSNLNQPQHF.

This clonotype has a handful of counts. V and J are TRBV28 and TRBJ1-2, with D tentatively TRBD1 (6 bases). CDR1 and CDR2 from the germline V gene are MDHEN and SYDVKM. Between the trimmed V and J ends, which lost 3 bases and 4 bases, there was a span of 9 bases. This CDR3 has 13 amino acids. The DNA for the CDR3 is TGTGCCAGCAGTTTCAGCAGGGGCTATGGCTACACCTTC. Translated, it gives CASSFSRGYGYTF.

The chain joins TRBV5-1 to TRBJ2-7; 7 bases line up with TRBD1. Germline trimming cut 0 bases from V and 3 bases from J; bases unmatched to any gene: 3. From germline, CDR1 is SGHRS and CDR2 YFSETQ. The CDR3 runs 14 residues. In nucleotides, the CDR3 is TGCGCCAGCAGCTTGGAACAGGGGAGCTACGAGCAGTACTTC. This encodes CASSLEQGSYEQYF.

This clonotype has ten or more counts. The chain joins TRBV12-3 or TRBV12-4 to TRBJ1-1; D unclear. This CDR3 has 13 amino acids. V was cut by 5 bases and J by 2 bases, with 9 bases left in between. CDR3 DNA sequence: TGTGCCAGCAGTCGGGCCGTTAACACTGAAGCTTTCTTT. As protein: CASSRAVNTEAFF.

The CDR3 reads CASSEPLDRIFNYGYTF. The CDR3 DNA sequence: TGTGCCAGCAGTGAACCACTCGACAGGATCTTTAACTATGGCTACACCTTC. The V and J genes are TRBV6-1 and TRBJ1-2, with D possibly TRBD1 on 6 matching bases. This CDR3 has 17 residues. CDR1 and CDR2 (germline): MNHNS, SASEGT. With 2 bases removed from V and 1 base from J, the gap between germline ends came to 17 bases.

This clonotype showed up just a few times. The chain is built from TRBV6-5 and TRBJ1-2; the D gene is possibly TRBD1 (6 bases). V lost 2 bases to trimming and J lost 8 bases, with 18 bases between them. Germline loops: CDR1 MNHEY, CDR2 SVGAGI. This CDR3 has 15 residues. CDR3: CASSYRLGARNGYTF. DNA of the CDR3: TGTGCCAGCAGTTACCGGTTGGGGGCGAGAAACGGCTACACCTTC.

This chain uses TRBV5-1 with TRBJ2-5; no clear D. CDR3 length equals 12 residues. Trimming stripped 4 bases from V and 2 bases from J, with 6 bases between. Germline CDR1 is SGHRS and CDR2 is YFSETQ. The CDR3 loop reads CASSLPQETQYF. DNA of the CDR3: TGCGCCAGCAGCCTTCCGCAAGAGACCCAGTACTTC. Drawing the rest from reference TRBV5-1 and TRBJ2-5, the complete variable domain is KAGVTQTPRYLIKTRGQQVTLSCSPISGHRSVSWYQQTPGQGLQFLFEYFSETQRNKGNFPGRFSGRQFSNSRSEMNVSTLELGDSALYLCASSLPQETQYFGPGTRLLVL.

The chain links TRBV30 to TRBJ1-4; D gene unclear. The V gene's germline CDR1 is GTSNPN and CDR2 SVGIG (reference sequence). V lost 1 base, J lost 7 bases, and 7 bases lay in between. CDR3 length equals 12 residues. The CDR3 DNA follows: TGTGCCTGGAGTGAAGTTGGTGAAAAACTGTTTTTT. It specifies CAWSEVGEKLFF.

The CDR3 is CAWSVSGTEAFF. CDR3 DNA sequence: TGTGCCTGGAGTGTAAGCGGAACTGAAGCTTTCTTT. The J gene is TRBJ1-1, the V gene TRBV30; D remains unclear. CDR1 and CDR2 from the germline V gene are GTSNPN and SVGIG (reference sequence). Trimming took off 0 bases at V and 5 bases at J, with 7 bases between the two ends. The CDR3 length is 12 residues.

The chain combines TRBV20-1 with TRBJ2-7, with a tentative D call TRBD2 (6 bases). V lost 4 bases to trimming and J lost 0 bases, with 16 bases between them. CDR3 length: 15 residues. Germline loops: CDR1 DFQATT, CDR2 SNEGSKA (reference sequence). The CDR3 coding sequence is TGCAGTGCTACTTTTAGCGGCCTTAGCTCCTACGAGCAGTACTTC. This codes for CSATFSGLSSYEQYF.

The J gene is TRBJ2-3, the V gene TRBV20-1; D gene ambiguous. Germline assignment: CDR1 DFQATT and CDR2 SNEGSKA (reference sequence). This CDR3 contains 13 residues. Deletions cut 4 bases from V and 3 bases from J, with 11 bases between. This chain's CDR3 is CSAIPGRTDTQYF. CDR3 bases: TGCAGTGCTATCCCTGGTAGAACAGATACGCAGTATTTT.

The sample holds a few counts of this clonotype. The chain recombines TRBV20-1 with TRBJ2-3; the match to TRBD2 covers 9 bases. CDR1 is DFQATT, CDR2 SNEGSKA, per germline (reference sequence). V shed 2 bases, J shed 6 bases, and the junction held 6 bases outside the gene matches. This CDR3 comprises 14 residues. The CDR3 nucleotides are TGCAGTGCTAGAATCGCGGGAGGGCCGGATACGCAGTATTTT. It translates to CSARIAGGPDTQYF.

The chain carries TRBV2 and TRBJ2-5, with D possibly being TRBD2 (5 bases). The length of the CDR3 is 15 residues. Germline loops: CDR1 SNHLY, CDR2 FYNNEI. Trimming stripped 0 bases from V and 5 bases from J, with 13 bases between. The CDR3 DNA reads TGTGCCAGCAGTGAAGCGTTGCCCTCGGGGGAGACCCAGTACTTC. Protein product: CASSEALPSGETQYF.

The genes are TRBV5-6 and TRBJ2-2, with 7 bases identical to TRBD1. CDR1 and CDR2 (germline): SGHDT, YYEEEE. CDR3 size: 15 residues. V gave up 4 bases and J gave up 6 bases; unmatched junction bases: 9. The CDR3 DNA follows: TGTGCCAGCAGCCCCCCGGACAGGTTGCCCGGGGAGCTGTTTTTT. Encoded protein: CASSPPDRLPGELFF.

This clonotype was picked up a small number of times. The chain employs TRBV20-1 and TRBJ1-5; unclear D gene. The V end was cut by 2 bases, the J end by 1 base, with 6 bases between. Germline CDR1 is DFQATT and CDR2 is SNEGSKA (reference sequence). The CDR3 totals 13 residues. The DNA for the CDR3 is TGCAGTGCTAGACCGGACAGCAATCAGCCCCAGCATTTT. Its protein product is CSARPDSNQPQHF.